This T cell receptor (beta chain) was recovered during a study of OX40 agonist ivuxolimab in advanced cancers. Whole-study context: The dose-escalation group included hepatocellular carcinoma, melanoma, renal cell carcinoma and head and neck cancer. A partial response was reached by three patients: one with hepatocellular carcinoma and two with cutaneous melanoma. Broader study findings: The study observed clonal expansion of CD4+ and CD8+ blood T cells by week 6 at 0.1 to 3.0 mg/kg. The average count of expanded clones was higher among CD8+ T cells than among CD4+.

Remarks on this clone: Its antigen is not known.

The CDR3 sequence is 16 residues long. Assay used: immunoSEQ multiplex PCR; TCRdb lists only in-frame clones, some missing. The repertoire consists of around 84,000 clones, with approximately 89% occurring once and the leading ten covering roughly 0.17%. The receptor comes from an adult with an advanced solid tumor such as melanoma, head and neck, liver or kidney cancer. The gene calls are TRBV21-1 and TRBJ2-1; TRBD1, the table's D call, was not compared with the DNA. TRBV21-1 is shown as a pseudogene. Sequenced here: CD4+ or CD8+ T cells sorted from blood, sampled in a trial of the OX40 agonist ivuxolimab. The CDR3 is CASSKVAQGDHNEQFF. The CDR3 DNA follows: TGTGCCAGCAGCAAAGTGGCACAGGGGGATCACAATGAGCAGTTCTTC.